This T cell receptor beta chain derives from a study of tumor-infiltrating lymphocytes in primary liver carcinoma. TCR beta cDNA was reverse-transcribed from roughly 0.45 ug of total RNA. The reaction used a constant-region primer and ProtoScript II reverse transcriptase. For TCR beta, libraries were produced by three nested multiplex PCR rounds using slightly modified ARM-PCR. TCRdb reprocessed the multiplex PCR reads with MiXCR, giving one entry per CDR3 protein. The table records 100,000 to 150,000 distinct CDR3 sequences, 55% to 75% of them present only once. A remark on this clonotype: This sequence may be a read error, since a much larger clone differs from it by one base.

For each extraction, RNA and DNA were obtained together from about 21-30 mg of unsorted bulk tissue. The specimen was liver tumor tissue from sampling region 3. The subset: tumor region T3, left-lateral pole. The source of this sequence is a woman aged 55-70 years with primary liver carcinoma and hepatitis B virus infection.

In DNA form, the CDR3 reads TGCGCCAGCAGTTTAGATGGGGATACGCAGTATTTT. As protein: CASSLDGDTQYF. This chain connects TRBV10-2 to TRBJ2-3; D uncertain. CDR3 length: 12 residues. The germline V gene encodes CDR1 WSHSY and CDR2 SAAADI. V gave up 5 bases and J gave up 6 bases, with 9 bases separating them.